This is a list of T cell receptor beta chains from one sample in a study of blood T cell repertoires in COVID-19. Clones were sequenced by immunoSEQ multiplex PCR, and TCRdb holds only the in-frame ones, with some missing. Of over 150,000 clones in the sample, around 82% are singletons; the top ten hold around 6.9%. The sample comprised peripheral blood. These receptors originate from an elderly man with COVID-19, enrolled during active disease. Each CDR3 is given with its conserved first and last residue. D genes are given only for firm matches. Some rows mark clone size as missing; the rest say once, few, many or name a class of expanded clone.

>TRBD1|NA|TRBJ2-5|TRBV7-7
TGTGCCAGCAGCCAGACAGGGGGGCCAGAGACCCAGTACTTC
CASSQTGGPETQYF
>TRBD2|NA|TRBJ2-1|TRBV7-8
TGTGCCAGCAGCCTTAGTAGCGGGACTTACAATGAGCAGTTCTTC
CASSLSSGTYNEQFF
>TRBD2|NA|TRBJ2-3|TRBV11-3
TGTGCCAGCAGTCACACCCGGACTAGCGGGGGCACAGATACGCAGTATTTT
CASSHTRTSGGTDTQYF
>NA|NA|TRBJ2-3|TRBV6-4
TGTGCCAGCAGTGACGCAGATCGTCAGAACAGGTGTGTAGAGCGCACAGATACGCAGTATTTT
CASSDADRQNRCVERTDTQYF
>TRBD1|NA|TRBJ1-3|TRBV5-1
TGCGCCAGCAGCTCAGGGGGCGCAGGGGGAAACACCATATATTTT
CASSSGGAGGNTIYF
>NA|few|TRBJ1-3|TRBV4-2
TGTGCCAGCAGCCAAGAAGCAGGGGCCTCTGGAAACACCATATATTTT
CASSQEAGASGNTIYF
>NA|NA|TRBJ1-1|TRBV4-1
TGCGCCAGCAGCCAAGATACAAGGCAGGGGACGAACACTGAAGCTTTCTTT
CASSQDTRQGTNTEAFF
>NA|NA|TRBJ1-2|TRBV15
TGTGCCACCAGCAGAGGTTCGACAGAGAACTATGGCTACACCTTC
CATSRGSTENYGYTF
>TRBD1|once|TRBJ1-6|TRBV10-3
TGTGCCATCAGTGTGCAGGGGACAGGGGGACCTCGAGATTCACCCCTCCACTTT
CAISVQGTGGPRDSPLHF
>NA|NA|TRBJ2-5|TRBV9
TGTGCCAGCAGCGTCGGGATGGAAGAGACCCAGTACTTC
CASSVGMEETQYF
>NA|NA|TRBJ2-2|TRBV7-2
TGTGCCAGCAGCTTTCCAGGGAAGAACACCGGGGAGCTGTTTTTT
CASSFPGKNTGELFF
>NA|NA|TRBJ2-5|TRBV7-2
TGTGCCAGCAGCCGTAAATCAGGTTCGCAAGAGACCCAGTACTTC
CASSRKSGSQETQYF
>TRBD1|NA|TRBJ2-2|TRBV19
TGTGCCAGTTCCATACAGGGGCTAATTGGCGGGGAGCTGTTTTTT
CASSIQGLIGGELFF